These 16 T cell receptor beta chains share one sample of origin, sequenced in a study of blood T cells in healthy people across ages. The second PCR ran about 6 to 11 cycles with a sample-barcoded 5' primer and J-beta primers. TCRdb passed the 5' RACE reads through MiXCR, listing each CDR3 protein once. The sample carries hundreds of thousands of distinct CDR3 sequences, less than 35% recorded once. Sequenced material: blood. Every receptor here comes from a woman older than 75 in good health.

V usage is TRBV5-5 and J usage is TRBJ2-5; D call uncertain. Germline-derived CDR1 and CDR2 are SGHKS and YYEKEE (reference sequence). Trimming took off 1 base at V and 11 bases at J, with 18 bases between the two ends. The CDR3 extends over 14 amino acids. The CDR3 is CASSLFSTGNEQYF. In DNA form, the CDR3 reads TGTGCCAGCAGCTTGTTCTCCACCGGCAATGAGCAGTACTTC. The full variable domain, with the rest looked up from reference TRBV5-5 and TRBJ2-5, is DAGVTQSPTHLIKTRGQQVTLRCSPISGHKSVSWYQQVLGQGPQFIFQYYEKEERGRGNFPDRFSARQFPNYSSELNVNALLLGDSALYLCASSLFSTGNEQYFGPGTRLLVL.

This clonotype has a handful of counts. Here the CDR3 reads CASRGGGTEKNIQYF. The CDR3 DNA reads as TGTGCCAGCAGGGGGGGTGGGACAGAGAAAAACATTCAGTACTTC. This chain connects TRBV28 to TRBJ2-4; tentative D call: TRBD1 (7 bases). The V end lost 6 bases, the J end lost 4 bases, and 16 bases lay between the germline ends. CDR3 length equals 15 residues. Per germline, CDR1 MDHEN and CDR2 SYDVKM.

The CDR3 spells CASRPGDKGNEKLFF. The CDR3, as DNA: TGCGCCAGCAGACCGGGGGACAAGGGGAACGAAAAACTGTTTTTT. The chain is built from TRBV5-1 and TRBJ1-4; perhaps TRBD1 as D (6 bases). V dropped 5 bases and J dropped 8 bases, with 19 bases sitting between them. The CDR3 covers 15 residues. Germline CDR1 is SGHRS and CDR2 is YFSETQ.

In this sample, this clonotype turned up many times. The rearrangement links TRBV5-6 to TRBJ2-1; TRBD2 agrees at 7 bases. The CDR3 consists of 17 residues. With 2 bases clipped from V and 0 bases from J, the junction kept 8 bases outside the gene matches. Germline V gene lookup returns CDR1 SGHDT and CDR2 YYEEEE. CDR3 nucleotide sequence: TGTGCCAGCAGCTTTGATAGGGGCGGGAGCTCCTACAATGAGCAGTTCTTC. Translating it yields CASSFDRGGSSYNEQFF.

The chain combines TRBV3-1 with TRBJ1-4, with TRBD1 matching over 7 bases. This CDR3 is 15 amino acids long. Germline V gene sequence: CDR1 LGHDT, CDR2 YNNKEL (reference sequence). J lost 8 bases, V lost 0 bases, and 6 bases had no gene match. The CDR3 DNA reads TGTGCCAGCAGCCAAGAAGGTCGCAGGGGGGAAAAACTGTTTTTT. This codes for CASSQEGRRGEKLFF.

V gene TRBV9 combines with J gene TRBJ1-1; no definite D call. CDR1 and CDR2 (germline): SGDLS, YYNGEE. V was pared by 4 bases and J by 7 bases, with 11 bases between. CDR3 length: 12 residues. The CDR3 bases are TGTGCCAGCAGCCCGTGGGAAGGTGAAGCTTTCTTT. Protein product: CASSPWEGEAFF.

This clonotype appeared a few times. A much larger clone lies a single base off, so this may be a read error. The V and J genes are TRBV6-2 or TRBV6-3 and TRBJ2-4, with a weak D call TRBD2 (5 bases). V shed 2 bases and J shed 13 bases, with 18 bases lying between them. Germline loops: CDR1 MNHEY, CDR2 SVGEGT. The CDR3 length is 14 residues. CDR3 sequence reads: CASSYGTRFHEQYF. The CDR3, as DNA: TGTGCCAGCAGTTACGGAACTAGATTCCATGAGCAGTACTTC.

Points on this clonotype: With a much larger clone just one base away, this may be a read error. The chain recombines TRBV11-2 with TRBJ2-1, with unresolved D. TRBJ2-7 matches the DNA end more closely, so the J call is doubtful. CDR3 length equals 12 residues. Germline CDR1 reads SGHAT; CDR2 reads FQNNGV. The CDR3 DNA is TGTGCCAGCAGCTCAAGCCGCAATGAGCAGTACTTC. It yields the protein CASSSSRNEQYF.

This chain uses TRBV3-1 with TRBJ2-1, with TRBD2 identical over 7 bases. CDR3 length: 17 residues. CDR1 is LGHDT, CDR2 YNNKEL, per germline (reference sequence). Trimming took 1 base from V and 6 from J; bases not matched to a gene: 12. The chain's CDR3 is CASSQGWAGDLGNEQFF. The CDR3 DNA is TGTGCCAGCAGCCAAGGTTGGGCGGGAGACCTCGGCAATGAGCAGTTCTTC.

The chain recombines TRBV27 with TRBJ1-2, with D hard to call. CDR1 MNHEY and CDR2 SMNVEV come from the germline V gene (reference sequence). The ends were cut back, 1 base at V and 7 bases at J, with 13 bases in the middle. This CDR3 has 14 residues. CDR3 in amino acids: CASSLWADPSGYTF. CDR3 DNA: TGTGCCAGCAGTTTATGGGCAGACCCCTCTGGCTACACCTTC.

The chain uses TRBV14 and TRBJ1-6, with D tentatively TRBD1 (6 bases). The CDR3 consists of 16 residues. Germline V gene data show CDR1 as SGHDN and CDR2 as FVKESK. Trimming left V 3 bases short and J 2 bases short, with 11 bases between. This chain's CDR3 is CASSQVRDTYNSPLHF. DNA for the CDR3: TGTGCCAGCAGCCAGGTCCGGGACACCTATAATTCACCCCTCCACTTT.

The chain carries TRBV10-3 and TRBJ2-4; D perhaps matches TRBD2 (6 bases). The CDR3 spans 11 residues. Trimming shortened V by 4 bases and J by 13 bases, and 11 bases separated the two germline ends. The germline gives CDR1 ENHRY, CDR2 SYGVKD. CDR3 residues: CAISGPSGQYF. The CDR3 bases are TGTGCCATCAGTGGGCCGAGCGGGCAGTACTTC.

A few counts support this clonotype. The rearrangement joins TRBV28 to TRBJ1-4; D is unclear. V was shortened by 1 base and J by 0 bases, with 9 bases between the two germline ends. This CDR3 region has 16 residues. Germline V gene sequence: CDR1 MDHEN, CDR2 SYDVKM. The CDR3 nucleotides read TGTGCCAGCAGTTTATCTCGGTTTGCAACTAATGAAAAACTGTTTTTT. This translates into CASSLSRFATNEKLFF.

Ten or more counts support this clonotype. The genes are TRBV27 and TRBJ2-7; 8 nucleotides align to TRBD1. The CDR3 contains 19 residues. Germline values: CDR1 MNHEY, CDR2 SMNVEV (reference sequence). J was trimmed by 5 bases and V by 4 bases; bases with no gene match: 22. Here the CDR3 reads CASSSKSLSLGQGIHEQYF. The CDR3 DNA reads TGTGCCAGCAGTTCGAAATCCCTTTCGTTAGGACAGGGTATCCACGAGCAGTACTTC.

This clonotype is medium-sized within its sample. V and J are TRBV4-1 and TRBJ1-1; 7 bases fit TRBD1. This CDR3 is built from 15 residues. From germline, CDR1 is MGHRA and CDR2 YSYEKL. V gave up 3 bases and J gave up 5 bases; unmatched junction bases: 9. CDR3 sequence: CASSQVQGMGTEAFF. The CDR3 DNA reads TGCGCCAGCAGCCAGGTACAGGGGATGGGGACTGAAGCTTTCTTT.

About this clonotype: Possible read error: a much larger clone is one base away. V and J are TRBV7-9 and TRBJ2-5; D perhaps matches TRBD1 (5 bases). This CDR3 is 12 amino acids long. V was trimmed by 3 bases and J by 7 bases, leaving 9 bases between them. Germline CDR1 reads SEHNR; CDR2 reads FQNEAQ (reference sequence). The CDR3 DNA is TGTGCCAGCAGCTTGGGAACAGGGACCCAGTACTTC. Amino acids: CASSLGTGTQYF.